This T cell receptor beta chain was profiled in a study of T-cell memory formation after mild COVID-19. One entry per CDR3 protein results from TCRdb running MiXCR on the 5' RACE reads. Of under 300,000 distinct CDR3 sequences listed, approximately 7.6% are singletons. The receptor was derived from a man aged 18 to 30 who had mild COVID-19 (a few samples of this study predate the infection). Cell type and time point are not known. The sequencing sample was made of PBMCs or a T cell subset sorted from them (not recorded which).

CDR3 DNA: TGTGCCAGCAGCCAAGAGGGACAGAAAAACATTCAGTACTTC. Translating gives CASSQEGQKNIQYF. The chain couples TRBV7-9 to TRBJ2-4, with 7 nucleotides matching TRBD1. V lost 5 bases, J lost 4 bases, and 5 bases stayed unmatched. Per germline, CDR1 SEHNR and CDR2 FQNEAQ (reference sequence). The CDR3 spans 14 residues.